The TCR beta chain described here comes from a study of post-analysis software for immune sequencing data. In the study overall: As for disease course, relapsing-remitting, secondary progressive and progressive-relapsing multiple sclerosis were all included.

Included in the TCR beta cDNA libraries were unique molecular identifiers. The yield from about 1 to 10 million T cells was 500,000 or so cDNA molecules in total. Using its own MiXCR run on the PCR reads, TCRdb lists one record per CDR3 protein. The repertoire holds 250,000 to 300,000 distinct CDR3 sequences, with less than 40% as singletons. Findings and limits, study-wide: Included in a set of five TRBV segments more frequent in patients than controls were TRBV5-6, TRBV5-1 and TRBV20-1. Compared against controls, patients with multiple sclerosis displayed significantly lower normalized Chao1 diversity. Those samples that were prepared in the same batch co-clustered strongly by F measure.

V trimming: 4 bases; J trimming: 2 bases; junction bases outside the gene matches: 8. Germline-derived CDR1 and CDR2 are SQVTM and ANQGSEA. This CDR3 has 15 residues. A word on this clonotype: Its cognate antigen is unknown.

V usage is TRBV29-1 and J usage is TRBJ2-3, with TRBD2 identical over 8 bases. The sample was blood. The sequence was collected from a girl under 18 with multiple sclerosis. The CDR3 nucleotides are TGCAGCGTTGCGGGACGAGCGGGAGACACAGATACGCAGTATTTT. Its protein is CSVAGRAGDTDTQYF.